This TCR beta chain was observed in a study of T cell repertoires in cytomegalovirus infection. Looking at the study overall: A matching HLA type, together with CMV infection, was signaled by public TCR beta signatures. Study-wide results and caveats: The cumulative frequency of public TCR beta families distinguished individuals who carried CMV together with the relevant HLA.

The CDR3 length is 12 residues. V was trimmed by 2 bases and J by 9 bases, leaving 10 bases between them. The germline CDR1 and CDR2 sequences are SGHNT and YYREEE (reference sequence). One entry per CDR3 protein, called by TCRdb with MiXCR from the reads. This table holds 560,000 or so distinct CDR3 sequences, 16% found once. This clonotype was counted at least ten times. Its specificity is unknown. The chain couples TRBV5-4 to TRBJ2-3, with a weak D call TRBD2 (5 bases). The origin of this receptor is a human donor in good health (CMV status not recorded). Some clones in this sample may be carry-over from other donors' samples. The specimen was CD8+ T cells from PBMCs. The CDR3 sequence: CASSLRSGTQYF. CDR3 DNA: TGTGCCAGCAGCTTACGCTCGGGGACGCAGTATTTT.